The entry below gives a single T cell receptor (beta chain) sequence along with its context. Under the authors' procedure: The assay estimated nucleated cells by amplifying reference gene primers. Assay: immunoSEQ multiplex PCR; the TCRdb copy retains only in-frame clones and omits some. Clone size and V and J calls were adopted from that table, with D and trimming inferred from the DNA. The repertoire holds around 320,000 clones, with 85% as singletons. This entry comes from a study of blood T cell repertoires in COVID-19. Overall study context: Researchers got acute and convalescent COVID-19 samples from the United States, Italy and Spain. T cells, B-cell-depleted T cells, or PBMCs supplied cDNA or gDNA.

The ends lost 5 bases at V and 4 bases at J; junction bases unmatched: 6. The CDR3 covers 15 residues. Germline assignment: CDR1 LGHNT and CDR2 FRNRAP. The sample taken for sequencing was peripheral blood. This chain connects TRBV12-5 to TRBJ2-5, with 11 nucleotides matching TRBD2. This TCR derives from a human donor in a cohort sampled during active COVID-19. CDR3: CASGRIAGGRETQYF. In DNA, the CDR3 is TGTGCTAGTGGTCGTATAGCGGGGGGGCGAGAGACCCAGTACTTC.